A selection of T cell receptor beta chains follows, all from one sample in a study of shared clonotypes between healthy human individuals. Produced via immunoSEQ multiplex PCR; TCRdb's table is partial and in-frame only. The sample carries nearly 2 million clones, roughly 94% recorded once. The sample taken for sequencing was naive CD8+ T cells sorted from blood. These receptors were taken from a man between 18 and 35 years old in good health. CDR3s include the opening cysteine and the closing phenylalanine or tryptophan. The D gene is left open where the match is weak. A row's size may be missing; if present it is once, few, many or a size class.

abundance | j_gene | d_gene | v_gene | CDR3nt | CDR3aa
. | TRBJ2-7 | TRBD1 | TRBV29-1 | TGCAGCGTTACACAGGGGTACGAGCAGTACTTC | CSVTQGYEQYF
once | TRBJ1-4 | TRBD1 | TRBV28 | TGTGCCAGCAGTCCCGGGACAGGGTTTGAAAAACTGTTTTTT | CASSPGTGFEKLFF
. | TRBJ2-1 | TRBD2 | TRBV27 | TGTGCCAGCAGTTTTAGTAGCGGGAGGAATGAGCAGTTCTTC | CASSFSSGRNEQFF
. | TRBJ2-5 | . | TRBV13 | TGTGCCAGCAGCGTAACACCCCAAGAGACCCAGTACTTC | CASSVTPQETQYF
once | TRBJ2-7 | TRBD2 | TRBV7-9 | TGTGCCAGCAGCTTAAAGGGTGCTAGCGGGGGCATAACCTCCTACGAGCAGTACTTC | CASSLKGASGGITSYEQYF
. | TRBJ2-7 | . | TRBV11-2 | TGTGCCAGCAGCTTAGGGAAGGGACTGTTCTACGAGCAGTACTTC | CASSLGKGLFYEQYF
. | TRBJ1-2 | TRBD1 | TRBV4-3 | TGCGCCAGCAGCCAAGAACGGGACAGGATAGCGGAATTTTTAGGCTACACCTTC | CASSQERDRIAEFLGYTF
once | TRBJ1-2 | TRBD1 | TRBV5-4 | TGTGCCAGCAGCCACGTCCCGGGACAGGGGGCCTACAGCTATGGCTACACCTTC | CASSHVPGQGAYSYGYTF
few | TRBJ1-5 | . | TRBV5-6 | TGTGCCAGCAGCTCCGGTAGCGGGCCCCAGCATTTT | CASSSGSGPQHF
. | TRBJ1-2 | TRBD1 | TRBV10-3 | TGTGCCATCAGTGACGGGACAGAACACTATGGCTACACCTTC | CAISDGTEHYGYTF
. | TRBJ2-7 | . | TRBV27 | TGTGCCAGCAGTTTGAGAGGGCTCGGGGAGCAGTACTTC | CASSLRGLGEQYF
. | TRBJ2-1 | . | TRBV7-9 | TGTGCCAGCAGCTACCTGGGGGGCGCTTACAATGAGCAGTTCTTC | CASSYLGGAYNEQFF
. | TRBJ2-7 | TRBD2 | TRBV7-2 | TGTGCCAGCAGCTTAGTAGGACTAGCGGGGGCCTACGAGCAGTACTTC | CASSLVGLAGAYEQYF
. | TRBJ2-2 | TRBD1 | TRBV30 | TGTGCCTGGACAGGGGGCAACACCGGGGAGCTGTTTTTT | CAWTGGNTGELFF
. | TRBJ1-1 | TRBD1 | TRBV5-6 | TGTGCCAGCAGCTTGGGGGACAGGGGGTTGGAAGCTTTCTTT | CASSLGDRGLEAFF
. | TRBJ2-1 | . | TRBV27 | TGTGCCAGCAGCCGAATCCGGCCGGAGGGGATAGATGAGCAGTTCTTC | CASSRIRPEGIDEQFF
. | TRBJ2-1 | . | TRBV4-1 | TGCGCCAGCAGCCAACAGGGGCCCTACAATGAGCAGTTCTTC | CASSQQGPYNEQFF
. | TRBJ2-5 | TRBD2 | TRBV19 | TGTGCCAGTAGTATAGATCCTTCGGGGGGGTATCAAGAGACCCAGTACTTC | CASSIDPSGGYQETQYF
. | TRBJ2-1 | . | TRBV18 | TGTGCCAGCTCCGGAGGGGGAATCACTATAGGCAATGAGCAGTTCTTC | CASSGGGITIGNEQFF
. | TRBJ2-7 | . | TRBV5-6 | TGTGCCAGCAGCAGCGACGGGAACACCTACGAGCAGTACTTC | CASSSDGNTYEQYF
. | TRBJ2-4 | TRBD1 | TRBV10-3 | TGTGCCATCAGTGAAGGACAGGGGACCAAAAACATTCAGTACTTC | CAISEGQGTKNIQYF
. | TRBJ1-3 | . | TRBV5-6 | TGTGCCAGCAGCTTAGGGCTCTCTGGAAACACCATATATTTT | CASSLGLSGNTIYF
once | TRBJ2-7 | . | TRBV9 | TGTGCCAGCAGCGTAGCGACAGGTTCCTACGAGCAGTACTTC | CASSVATGSYEQYF
once | TRBJ2-5 | . | TRBV6-1 | TGTGCCAGCAGTGAAGGCTTTGAGGCACTTCAAGAGACCCAGTACTTC | CASSEGFEALQETQYF
. | TRBJ2-7 | . | TRBV7-6 | TGTGCCAGCAGCTTGGGGCAGGCAACCTACGAGCAGTACTTC | CASSLGQATYEQYF
. | TRBJ1-1 | . | TRBV6-1 | TGTGCCAGCAGTTTCCTCGGGGAAGCGAACACTGAAGCTTTCTTT | CASSFLGEANTEAFF
. | TRBJ2-3 | TRBD2 | TRBV13 | TGTGCCAGCAGTAGCGGGAGGGCGAGCACAGATACGCAGTATTTT | CASSSGRASTDTQYF
. | TRBJ2-1 | . | TRBV5-1 | TGCGCCAGCAGCCCAGAAATCGTCCTCCACCCTGAAGGTAATGAGCAGTTCTTC | CASSPEIVLHPEGNEQFF
. | TRBJ2-5 | TRBD2 | TRBV6-5 | TGTGCCAGCAGTCTAGCGGGAGTTCATGAGACCCAGTACTTC | CASSLAGVHETQYF
. | TRBJ1-6 | . | TRBV9 | TGTGCCAGCAGCGTAGGCGGCACTTATTCACCCCTCCACTTT | CASSVGGTYSPLHF
. | TRBJ2-4 | TRBD2 | TRBV19 | TGTGCCAGTAGTGAATTGGAGGGAGGGTCAAACATTCAGTACTTC | CASSELEGGSNIQYF
. | TRBJ1-5 | . | TRBV27 | TGTGCCAGCAGTCCTATCGGCGCCAGCAATCAGCCCCAGCATTTT | CASSPIGASNQPQHF
. | TRBJ1-6 | TRBD1 | TRBV27 | TGTGCCAGCAGTTTGGACAGGGGCCATTCACCCCTCCACTTT | CASSLDRGHSPLHF
. | TRBJ1-2 | TRBD1 | TRBV7-9 | TGTGCCAGCAGCTCTACCCGGACAGGGTTGGTCTATGGCTACACCTTC | CASSSTRTGLVYGYTF
. | TRBJ2-1 | . | TRBV11-2 | TGTGCCAGCAGCCCAGACGGAACTAATGAGCAGTTCTTC | CASSPDGTNEQFF
. | TRBJ1-2 | . | TRBV21-1 | TGTGCCAGCAGTGGGGACAGGGGAGTAAGTGGCTACACCTTC | CASSGDRGVSGYTF
. | TRBJ2-1 | TRBD2 | TRBV27 | TGTGCCAGCAGTTTTGGGGGGGGCTACAATGAGCAGTTCTTC | CASSFGGGYNEQFF
. | TRBJ2-1 | . | TRBV7-9 | TGTGCCAGCAGCTTAGCCCTAGTCTCCTACAATGAGCAGTTCTTC | CASSLALVSYNEQFF
. | TRBJ2-1 | . | TRBV27 | TGTGCCAGCAAGGCGGGCAAATACAATGAGCAGTTCTTC | CASKAGKYNEQFF
. | TRBJ2-7 | TRBD1 | TRBV18 | TGTGCCAGCTCACCACCTTGGGACAGGGGATCCTACGAGCAGTACTTC | CASSPPWDRGSYEQYF
few | TRBJ2-7 | . | TRBV2 | TGTGCCAGCACCCCCCCAGCCTCCTACGAGCAGTACTTC | CASTPPASYEQYF
. | TRBJ2-1 | . | TRBV9 | TGTGCCAGCAGCGTAGGTCTAGGGAGCTCCTACAATGAGCAGTTCTTC | CASSVGLGSSYNEQFF
. | TRBJ2-1 | . | TRBV11-2 | TGTGCCAGCAGCCCAGGTCTCTGGGAGCAGTTCTTC | CASSPGLWEQFF
. | TRBJ2-1 | . | TRBV10-2 | TGCGCCAGCTCCGGACACGCGTACAATGAGCAGTTCTTC | CASSGHAYNEQFF
. | TRBJ2-6 | . | TRBV30 | TGTGCCTGGAGTGGTTCTGGGGCCAACGTCCTGACTTTC | CAWSGSGANVLTF
. | TRBJ2-7 | . | TRBV5-8 | TGTGCCAGCAGTTCGGGACGTACGCCCTCCTACGAGCAGTACTTC | CASSSGRTPSYEQYF
. | TRBJ1-2 | . | TRBV27 | TGTGCCAGCAGTTTAACCCCACTCTATGGCTACACCTTC | CASSLTPLYGYTF
. | TRBJ1-3 | TRBD1 | TRBV5-4 | TGTGCCAGCAGCTCGGGACAGGGGGCTAGTGGAAACACCATATATTTT | CASSSGQGASGNTIYF
. | TRBJ2-5 | . | TRBV12-5 | TGTGCTAGTGGTGAGTACTCTAATCAGGGGTTAGGGGAGACCCAGTACTTC | CASGEYSNQGLGETQYF
once | TRBJ2-1 | TRBD2 | TRBV10-3 | TGTGCCATCACTCCGACCTGGACTAGCGGGGACCAATACAATGAGCAGTTCTTC | CAITPTWTSGDQYNEQFF
. | TRBJ1-1 | . | TRBV25-1 | TGTGCCAGCAGGGGACTAGGGGGGGAGACTGAAGCTTTCTTT | CASRGLGGETEAFF
. | TRBJ2-7 | TRBD2 | TRBV7-2 | TGTGCCAGCAGCTTAAGCCTAGCGGGGCTGAAGTACGAGCAGTACTTC | CASSLSLAGLKYEQYF
few | TRBJ2-7 | . | TRBV4-1 | TGCGCCAGCAGCCAAGGGGCCGAGCAGTACTTC | CASSQGAEQYF
. | TRBJ2-7 | TRBD1 | TRBV27 | TGTGCCAGCAGTTCAGGGGGCCACGAGCAGTACTTC | CASSSGGHEQYF